The clone carrying this T cell receptor (beta chain) was seen ten or more times. The target antigen is unknown. This entry comes from a study of cytotoxic CD8 clonotypes in ibrutinib-treated CLL. Turning to the study itself: Partial response was seen in around 25 patients and complete response in 2; after median around six years, around 15 stayed remitted, about 12 progressed.

Sequencing used immunoSEQ multiplex PCR; TCRdb keeps in-frame clones, though not all of them. The sample contains around 60,000 clones, less than 60% of which appear only once. V was shortened by 6 bases and J by 9 bases, with 24 bases between the two germline ends. The CDR3 has 15 residues. Germline-derived CDR1 and CDR2 are MDHEN and SYDVKM. Study-wide findings and caveats: Clonality increased at ibrutinib response and stayed stable in sustained remission. At progression, however, it fell back toward baseline. Under therapy, public clonotypes either contracted or stayed stable, and they were uncommon.

This sample comprised PBMCs, obtained after 12 months of ibrutinib treatment. The J gene is TRBJ2-7, the V gene TRBV28; TRBD2 might be the D (6 bases). The receptor was derived from a human donor with chronic lymphocytic leukemia. The CDR3 DNA reads TGTGCCAGCAGAAAGACAGACCGGGACTTCATCGGGCAGTACTTC. This gives the protein CASRKTDRDFIGQYF.